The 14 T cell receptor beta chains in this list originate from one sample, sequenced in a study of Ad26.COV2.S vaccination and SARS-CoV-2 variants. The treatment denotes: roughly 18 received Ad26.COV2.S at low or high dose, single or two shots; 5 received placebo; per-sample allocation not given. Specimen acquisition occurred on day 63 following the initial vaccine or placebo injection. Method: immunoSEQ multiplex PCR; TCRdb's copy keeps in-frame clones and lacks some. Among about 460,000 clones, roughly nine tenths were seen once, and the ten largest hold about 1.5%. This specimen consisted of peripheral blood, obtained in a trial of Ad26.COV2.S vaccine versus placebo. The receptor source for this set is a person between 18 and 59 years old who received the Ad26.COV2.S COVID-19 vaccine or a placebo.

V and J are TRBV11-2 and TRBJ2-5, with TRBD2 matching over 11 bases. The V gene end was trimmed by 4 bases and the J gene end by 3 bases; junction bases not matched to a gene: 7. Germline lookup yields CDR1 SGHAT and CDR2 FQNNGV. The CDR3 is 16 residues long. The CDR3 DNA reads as TGTGCCAGCAGCTCGCTCACGACTAGCGGGGAAGAGACCCAGTACTTC. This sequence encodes CASSSLTTSGEETQYF.

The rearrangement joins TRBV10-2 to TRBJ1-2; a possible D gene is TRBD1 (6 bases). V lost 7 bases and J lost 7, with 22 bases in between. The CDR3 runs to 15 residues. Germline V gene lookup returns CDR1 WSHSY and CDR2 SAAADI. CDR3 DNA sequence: TGCGCCAGCACCGCGGGACACTCGGGAAAGGCTGGCTACACCTTC. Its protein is CASTAGHSGKAGYTF.

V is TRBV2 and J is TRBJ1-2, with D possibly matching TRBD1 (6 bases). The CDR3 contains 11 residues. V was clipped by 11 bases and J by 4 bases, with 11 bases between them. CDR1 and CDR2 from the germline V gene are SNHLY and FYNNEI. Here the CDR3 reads CARGAIYGYTF. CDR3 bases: TGTGCCCGGGGGGCCATCTATGGCTACACCTTC.

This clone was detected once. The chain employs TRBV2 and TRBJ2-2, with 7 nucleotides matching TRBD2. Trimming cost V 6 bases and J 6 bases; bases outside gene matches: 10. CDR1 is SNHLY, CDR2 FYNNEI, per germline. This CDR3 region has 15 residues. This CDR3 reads CASRLADFWSGELFF. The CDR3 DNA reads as TGTGCCAGCAGGCTAGCGGACTTCTGGTCCGGGGAGCTGTTTTTT.

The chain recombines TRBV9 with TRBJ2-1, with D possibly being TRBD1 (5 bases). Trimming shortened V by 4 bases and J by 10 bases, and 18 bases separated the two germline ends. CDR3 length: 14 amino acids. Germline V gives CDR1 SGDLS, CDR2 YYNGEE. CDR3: CASSPRQGRDEQFF. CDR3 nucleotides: TGTGCCAGCAGCCCCCGGCAGGGTCGCGACGAGCAGTTCTTC.

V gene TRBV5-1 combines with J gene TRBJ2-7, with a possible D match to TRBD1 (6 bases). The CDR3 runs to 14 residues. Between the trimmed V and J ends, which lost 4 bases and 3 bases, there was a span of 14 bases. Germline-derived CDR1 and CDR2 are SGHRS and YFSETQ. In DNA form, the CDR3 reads TGCGCCAGCAGCCTGGGACACGGGAACTACGAGCAGTACTTC. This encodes CASSLGHGNYEQYF.

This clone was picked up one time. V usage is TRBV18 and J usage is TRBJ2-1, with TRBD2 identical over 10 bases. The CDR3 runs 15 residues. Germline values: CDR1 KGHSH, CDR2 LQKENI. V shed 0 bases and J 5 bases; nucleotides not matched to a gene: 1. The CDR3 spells CASSPPTSGHNEQFF. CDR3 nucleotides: TGTGCCAGCTCACCACCGACTAGCGGGCACAATGAGCAGTTCTTC.

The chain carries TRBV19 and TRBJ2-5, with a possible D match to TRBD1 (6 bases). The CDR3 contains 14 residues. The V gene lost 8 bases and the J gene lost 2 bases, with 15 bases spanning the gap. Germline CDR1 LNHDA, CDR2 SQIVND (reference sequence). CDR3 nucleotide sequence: TGTGCCAGTGCCGTATCAGGGGCTCAAGAGACCCAGTACTTC. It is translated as CASAVSGAQETQYF.

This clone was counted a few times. Here the CDR3 DNA reads TGTGCCAGCAGTTACGAGAACAGGGCCCCCTCCTACAATGAGCAGTTCTTC. This translates into CASSYENRAPSYNEQFF. The rearrangement uses TRBV6-2 or TRBV6-3 and TRBJ2-1, with a tentative D call TRBD1 (6 bases). V lost 2 bases to trimming and J lost 0 bases, with 14 bases between them. Germline V lookup: CDR1 MNHEY, CDR2 SVGEGT. This CDR3 is 17 amino acids long.

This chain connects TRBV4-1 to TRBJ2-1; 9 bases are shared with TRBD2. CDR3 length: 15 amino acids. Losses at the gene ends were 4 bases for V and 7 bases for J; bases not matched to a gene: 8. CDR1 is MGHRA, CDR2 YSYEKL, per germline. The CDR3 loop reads CASSRAGGLANEQFF. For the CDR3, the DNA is TGCGCCAGCAGCCGGGCGGGAGGGCTGGCAAATGAGCAGTTCTTC.

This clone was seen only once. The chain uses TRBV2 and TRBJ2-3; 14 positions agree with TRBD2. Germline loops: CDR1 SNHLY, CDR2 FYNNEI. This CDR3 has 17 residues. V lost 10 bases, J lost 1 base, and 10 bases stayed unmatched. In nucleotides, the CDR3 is TGTGCCATCCCGGGACTAGCGGGAGTCCCCGGCACAGATACGCAGTATTTT. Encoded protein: CAIPGLAGVPGTDTQYF.

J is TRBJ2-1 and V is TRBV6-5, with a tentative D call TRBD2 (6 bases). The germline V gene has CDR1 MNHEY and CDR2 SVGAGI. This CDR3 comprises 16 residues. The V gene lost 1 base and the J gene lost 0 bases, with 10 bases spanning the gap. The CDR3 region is CASSYFGGSSYNEQFF. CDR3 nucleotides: TGTGCCAGCAGTTACTTCGGGGGTAGCTCCTACAATGAGCAGTTCTTC.

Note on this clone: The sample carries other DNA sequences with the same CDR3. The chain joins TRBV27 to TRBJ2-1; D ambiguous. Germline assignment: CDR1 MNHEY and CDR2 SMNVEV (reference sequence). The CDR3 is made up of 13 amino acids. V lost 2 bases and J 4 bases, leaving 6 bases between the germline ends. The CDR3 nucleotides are TGTGCCAGCAGTTTAGCAGGATACAATGAGCAGTTCTTC. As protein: CASSLAGYNEQFF.

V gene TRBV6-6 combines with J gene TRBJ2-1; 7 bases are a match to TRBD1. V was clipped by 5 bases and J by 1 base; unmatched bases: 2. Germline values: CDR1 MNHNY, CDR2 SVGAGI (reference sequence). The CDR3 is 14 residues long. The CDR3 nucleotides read TGTGCCAGCAGTACAGGGGTATCCTACAATGAGCAGTTCTTC. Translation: CASSTGVSYNEQFF.